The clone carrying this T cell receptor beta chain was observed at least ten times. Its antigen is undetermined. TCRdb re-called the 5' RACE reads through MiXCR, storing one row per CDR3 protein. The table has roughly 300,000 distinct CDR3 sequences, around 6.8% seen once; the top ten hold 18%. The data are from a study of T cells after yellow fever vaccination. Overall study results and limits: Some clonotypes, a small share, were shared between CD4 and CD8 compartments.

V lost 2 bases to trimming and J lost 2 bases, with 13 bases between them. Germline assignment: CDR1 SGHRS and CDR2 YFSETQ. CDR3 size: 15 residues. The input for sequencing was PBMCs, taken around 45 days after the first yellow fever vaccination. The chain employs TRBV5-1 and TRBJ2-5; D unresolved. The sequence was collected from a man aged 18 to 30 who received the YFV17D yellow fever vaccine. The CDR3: CASSFNGPYQETQYF. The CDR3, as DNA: TGCGCCAGCAGCTTCAATGGCCCGTATCAAGAGACCCAGTACTTC.